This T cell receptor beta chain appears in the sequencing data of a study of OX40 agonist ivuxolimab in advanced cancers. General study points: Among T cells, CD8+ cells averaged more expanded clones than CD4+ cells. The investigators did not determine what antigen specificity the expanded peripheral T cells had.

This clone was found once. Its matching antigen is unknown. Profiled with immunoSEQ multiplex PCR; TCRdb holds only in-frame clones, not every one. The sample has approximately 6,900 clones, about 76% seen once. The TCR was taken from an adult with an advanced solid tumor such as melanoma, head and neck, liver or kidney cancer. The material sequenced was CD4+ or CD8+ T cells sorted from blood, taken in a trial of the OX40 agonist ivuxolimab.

The CDR3 DNA reads TGTGCCAGCAGCTTGGAAAGGACAGGGTGGACTGAAGCTTTCTTT. Translated, it gives CASSLERTGWTEAFF. V usage is TRBV5-5 and J usage is TRBJ1-1, with 8 bases that match TRBD1. CDR3 length: 15 residues. Germline V gene lookup returns CDR1 SGHKS and CDR2 YYEKEE (reference sequence). V shed 0 bases and J 5 bases; nucleotides not matched to a gene: 6.